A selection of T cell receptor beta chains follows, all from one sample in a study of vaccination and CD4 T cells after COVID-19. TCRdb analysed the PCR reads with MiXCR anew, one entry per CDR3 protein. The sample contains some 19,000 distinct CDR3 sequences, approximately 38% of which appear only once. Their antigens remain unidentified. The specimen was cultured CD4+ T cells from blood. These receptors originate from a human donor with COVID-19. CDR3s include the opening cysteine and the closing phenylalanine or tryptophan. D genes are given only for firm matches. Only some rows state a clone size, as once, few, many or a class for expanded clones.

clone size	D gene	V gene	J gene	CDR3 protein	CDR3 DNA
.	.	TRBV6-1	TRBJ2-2	CAITPGQNTGELFF	TGTGCCATTACTCCGGGACAGAACACCGGGGAGCTGTTTTTT
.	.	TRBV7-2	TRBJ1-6	CASSLRGVGTASPLHF	TGTGCCAGCAGCTTAAGGGGGGTGGGGACTGCTTCACCCCTCCACTTT
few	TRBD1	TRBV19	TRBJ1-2	CASSIITGQGDGYTF	TGTGCCAGTAGTATCATTACAGGACAGGGCGATGGCTACACCTTC
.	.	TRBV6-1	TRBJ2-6	CASRPQPSGANVLTF	TGTGCCAGCAGACCGCAACCCTCTGGGGCCAACGTCCTGACTTTC
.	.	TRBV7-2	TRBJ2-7	CASSSQGAGIYEQYF	TGTGCCAGCAGCTCCCAAGGAGCCGGAATCTACGAGCAGTACTTC
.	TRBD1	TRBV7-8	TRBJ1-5	CASRLGTGGVWQPQHF	TGTGCCAGCAGGTTAGGGACAGGGGGTGTCTGGCAGCCCCAGCATTTT
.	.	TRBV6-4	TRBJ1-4	CASSPFSTSEKLFF	TGTGCCAGCAGTCCGTTCTCGACTAGTGAAAAACTGTTTTTT
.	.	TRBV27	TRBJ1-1	CASSSRGNTEAFF	TGTGCCAGCAGTTCCCGGGGGAACACTGAAGCTTTCTTT
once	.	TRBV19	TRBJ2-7	CASRRKTGTSSYEQYF	TGTGCCAGTAGGCGAAAAACCGGGACGTCGTCCTACGAGCAGTACTTC
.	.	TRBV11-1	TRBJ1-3	CASSFFLGNTIYF	TGTGCCAGCAGCTTCTTCCTCGGAAACACCATATATTTT
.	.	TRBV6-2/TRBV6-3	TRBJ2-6	CASSYIGASGANVLTF	TGTGCCAGCAGTTACATTGGGGCCTCTGGGGCCAACGTCCTGACTTTC
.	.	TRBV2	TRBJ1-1	CASSEVAVSTEAFF	TGTGCCAGCAGTGAAGTGGCAGTTTCCACTGAAGCTTTCTTT
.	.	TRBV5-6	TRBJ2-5	CASSPRAQETQYF	TGTGCCAGCAGCCCCAGGGCGCAAGAGACCCAGTACTTC
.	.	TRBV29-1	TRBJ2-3	CSVLEDTQYF	TGCAGCGTGCTTGAGGATACGCAGTATTTT
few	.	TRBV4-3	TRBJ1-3	CASSQNTGAGNTIYF	TGCGCCAGCAGCCAGAATACAGGTGCTGGAAACACCATATATTTT
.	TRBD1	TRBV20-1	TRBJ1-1	CSARGGGTVNTEAFF	TGCAGTGCTAGAGGGGGGGGGACAGTGAACACTGAAGCTTTCTTT
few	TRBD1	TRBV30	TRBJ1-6	CAWSVSDRDSPLHF	TGTGCCTGGAGTGTCTCGGACAGGGATTCACCCCTCCACTTT
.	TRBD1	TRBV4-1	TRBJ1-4	CASSQRPTGTGNEKLFF	TGCGCCAGCAGCCAACGGCCTACTGGGACAGGGAACGAAAAACTGTTTTTT
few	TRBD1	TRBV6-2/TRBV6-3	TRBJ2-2	CASSYTPGQGANTGELFF	TGTGCCAGCAGTTATACCCCGGGACAGGGGGCGAACACCGGGGAGCTGTTTTTT
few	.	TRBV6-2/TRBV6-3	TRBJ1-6	CASSQTNSYNSPLHF	TGTGCCAGCAGCCAGACGAATTCCTATAATTCACCCCTCCACTTT
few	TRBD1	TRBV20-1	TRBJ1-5	CSASPQGGNQPQHF	TGCAGTGCTAGTCCACAGGGGGGCAATCAGCCCCAGCATTTT
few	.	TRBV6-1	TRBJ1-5	CASKDSEGNQPQHF	TGTGCCAGCAAAGACTCGGAGGGCAATCAGCCCCAGCATTTT
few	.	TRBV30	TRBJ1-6	CAWTRSGYNSPLHF	TGTGCCTGGACCAGGTCAGGCTATAATTCACCCCTCCACTTT
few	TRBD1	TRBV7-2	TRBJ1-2	CASSKRGQTGHGYTF	TGTGCCAGCAGCAAGAGGGGGCAGACCGGGCATGGCTACACCTTC
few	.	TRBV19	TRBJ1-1	CASSIGTVNTEAFF	TGTGCCAGTAGTATAGGGACGGTGAACACTGAAGCTTTCTTT
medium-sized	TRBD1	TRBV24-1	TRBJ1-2	CATSDRQGRGYTF	TGTGCCACCAGTGACCGACAGGGTCGTGGCTACACCTTC
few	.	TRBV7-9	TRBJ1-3	CASSYPGNTIYF	TGTGCCAGCAGTTATCCTGGAAACACCATATATTTT
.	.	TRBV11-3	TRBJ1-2	CASSLVYWGASGYTF	TGTGCCAGCAGCTTAGTCTACTGGGGCGCGAGTGGCTACACCTTC
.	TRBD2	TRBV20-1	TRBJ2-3	CSAMSGGQTTDTQYF	TGCAGTGCGATGAGCGGGGGTCAAACAACAGATACGCAGTATTTT
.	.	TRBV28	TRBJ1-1	CASKQNTEAFF	TGTGCCTCCAAACAGAACACTGAAGCTTTCTTT
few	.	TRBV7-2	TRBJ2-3	CASSRKWGDTDTQYF	TGTGCCAGCAGCCGTAAATGGGGGGACACAGATACGCAGTATTTT
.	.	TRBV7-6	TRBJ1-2	CASSPGVEDDGYTF	TGTGCCAGCAGCCCGGGGGTGGAGGACGATGGCTACACCTTC
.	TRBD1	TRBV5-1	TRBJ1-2	CASSGTGGQVFGYTF	TGCGCCAGCAGCGGGACCGGGGGACAGGTATTTGGCTACACCTTC
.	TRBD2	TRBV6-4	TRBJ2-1	CASSSSFGGGWNEQFF	TGTGCCAGCAGTTCCTCCTTTGGGGGGGGGTGGAATGAGCAGTTCTTC
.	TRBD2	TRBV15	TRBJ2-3	CATSVRGGSDTQYF	TGTGCCACCAGCGTACGGGGGGGTTCAGATACGCAGTATTTT
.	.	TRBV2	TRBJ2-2	CASSELAISGEPFF	TGTGCCAGCAGTGAATTGGCTATCTCCGGGGAGCCGTTTTTT
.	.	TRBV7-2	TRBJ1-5	CASSPRHGGSVGDRQPQHF	TGTGCCAGCAGCCCGCGTCACGGGGGATCCGTAGGGGATCGTCAGCCCCAGCATTTT
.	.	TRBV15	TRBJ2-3	CATRQQGDTQYF	TGTGCCACCCGACAACAGGGAGATACGCAGTATTTT
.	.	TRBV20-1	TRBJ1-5	CSAPQRARDQPQHF	TGCAGTGCCCCCCAACGGGCGAGGGATCAGCCCCAGCATTTT
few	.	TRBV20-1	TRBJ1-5	CSARDLDTGIPNQPQHF	TGCAGTGCTAGAGATTTAGATACAGGTATCCCCAATCAGCCCCAGCATTTT
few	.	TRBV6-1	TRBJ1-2	CASKKGGPGVEYGYTF	TGTGCCAGTAAAAAAGGAGGTCCAGGGGTGGAGTATGGCTACACCTTC
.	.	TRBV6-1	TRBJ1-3	CASRDSSGNTIYF	TGTGCCAGCAGGGACAGCTCTGGAAACACCATATATTTT
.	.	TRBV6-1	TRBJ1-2	CASIKPTRQSYGYTF	TGTGCCAGCATTAAACCTACACGACAGAGCTATGGCTACACCTTC
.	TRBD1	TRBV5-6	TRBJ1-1	CASSLVWDREKGTEAFF	TGTGCCAGCAGCTTGGTGTGGGACAGGGAAAAGGGCACTGAAGCTTTCTTT
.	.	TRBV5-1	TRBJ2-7	CASSLGGSSYEQYF	TGCGCCAGCAGCTTGGGAGGAAGCTCCTACGAGCAGTACTTC